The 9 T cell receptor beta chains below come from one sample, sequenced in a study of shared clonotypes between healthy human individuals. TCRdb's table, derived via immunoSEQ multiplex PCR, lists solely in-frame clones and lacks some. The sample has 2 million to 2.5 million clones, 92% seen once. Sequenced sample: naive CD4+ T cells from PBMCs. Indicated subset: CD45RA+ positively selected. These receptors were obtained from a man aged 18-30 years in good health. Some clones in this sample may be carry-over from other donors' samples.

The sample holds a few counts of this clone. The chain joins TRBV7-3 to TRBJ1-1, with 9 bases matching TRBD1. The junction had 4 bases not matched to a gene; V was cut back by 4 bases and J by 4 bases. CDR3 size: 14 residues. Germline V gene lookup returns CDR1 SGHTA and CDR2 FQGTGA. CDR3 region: CASSSTGGGTEAFF. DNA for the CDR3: TGTGCCAGCAGCTCAACAGGGGGCGGCACTGAAGCTTTCTTT.

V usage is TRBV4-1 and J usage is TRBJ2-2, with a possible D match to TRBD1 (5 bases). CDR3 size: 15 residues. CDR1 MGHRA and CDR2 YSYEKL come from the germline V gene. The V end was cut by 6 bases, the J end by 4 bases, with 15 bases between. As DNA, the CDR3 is TGCGCCAGCAGAGAAGGTGGAAGGGGCACCGGGGAGCTGTTTTTT. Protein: CASREGGRGTGELFF.

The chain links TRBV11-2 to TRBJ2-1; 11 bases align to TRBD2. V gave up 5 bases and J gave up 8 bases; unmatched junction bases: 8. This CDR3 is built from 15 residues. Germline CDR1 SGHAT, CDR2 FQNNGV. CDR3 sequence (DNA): TGTGCCAGCAGCGTAGCGACTAGCGGGATACATGAGCAGTTCTTC. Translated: CASSVATSGIHEQFF.

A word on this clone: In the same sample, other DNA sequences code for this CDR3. The CDR3 here is CASSLTGNYGYTF. In DNA form, the CDR3 reads TGTGCCAGCAGTCTGACAGGCAATTATGGCTACACCTTC. This sequence joins TRBV28 and TRBJ1-2, with D possibly being TRBD1 (6 bases). Between the trimmed V and J ends, which lost 5 bases and 5 bases, there was a span of 12 bases. The CDR3 length is 13 residues. Per germline, CDR1 MDHEN and CDR2 SYDVKM.

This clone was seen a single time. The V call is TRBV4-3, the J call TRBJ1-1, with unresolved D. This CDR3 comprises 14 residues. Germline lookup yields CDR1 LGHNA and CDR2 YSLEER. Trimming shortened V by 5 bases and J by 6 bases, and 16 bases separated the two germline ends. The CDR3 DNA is TGCGCCAGCAGCGATAGGGTTTTGAGGGCTGAAGCTTTCTTT. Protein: CASSDRVLRAEAFF.

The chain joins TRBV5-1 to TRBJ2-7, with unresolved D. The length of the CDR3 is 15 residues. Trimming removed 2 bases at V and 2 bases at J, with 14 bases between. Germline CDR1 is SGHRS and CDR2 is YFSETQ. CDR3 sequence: CASSFRTPSTYEQYF. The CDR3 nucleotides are TGCGCCAGCAGCTTTAGGACCCCTTCCACCTACGAGCAGTACTTC.

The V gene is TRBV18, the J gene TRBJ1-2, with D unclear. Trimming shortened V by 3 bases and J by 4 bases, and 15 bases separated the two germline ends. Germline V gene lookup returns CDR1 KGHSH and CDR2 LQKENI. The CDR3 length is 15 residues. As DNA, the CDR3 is TGTGCCAGCTCACCTGAAGGCGGCAACTTCTATGGCTACACCTTC. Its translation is CASSPEGGNFYGYTF.

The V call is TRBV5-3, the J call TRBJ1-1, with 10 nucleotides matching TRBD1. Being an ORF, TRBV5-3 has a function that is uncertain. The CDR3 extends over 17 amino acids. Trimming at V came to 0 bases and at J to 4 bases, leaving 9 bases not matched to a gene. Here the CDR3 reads CARSLGDRGKTGTEAFF. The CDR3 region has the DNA TGTGCCAGAAGCTTGGGGGACAGGGGCAAGACGGGCACTGAAGCTTTCTTT.

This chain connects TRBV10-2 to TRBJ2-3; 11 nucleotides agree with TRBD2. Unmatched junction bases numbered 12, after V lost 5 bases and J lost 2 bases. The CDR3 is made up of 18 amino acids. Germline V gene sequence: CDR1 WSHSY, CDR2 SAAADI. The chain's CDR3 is CASSQTSGSLYYTDTQYF. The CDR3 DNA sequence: TGCGCCAGCAGTCAAACTAGCGGGAGTCTCTATTACACAGATACGCAGTATTTT.